This T cell receptor (beta chain) was recorded in a study of T cells in Graves' hyperthyroidism and ophthalmopathy. Study results and limitations: Researchers found most expanded thyroid clonotypes above 0.001 in blood as well. Ophthalmopathy could be told apart from stable hyperthyroidism with a 13 V-J model.

V lost 1 base and J 0 bases, leaving 4 bases between the germline ends. Germline V gives CDR1 SGHTA, CDR2 FQGNSA. This CDR3 is built from 14 residues. It was RNA transcripts that yielded the amplified TCR beta CDR3 regions. Primed by the HTBI set, a first-round RT-PCR was run on the TCR CDR3. One entry per CDR3 protein results from TCRdb running MiXCR on the multiplex PCR reads. This sample has more than 75,000 distinct CDR3 sequences, with just over 50% found just once. To note about this clonotype: The antigen remains unidentified.

Each patient was aged 18 to 65 and had newly diagnosed hyperthyroidism of under 2 months' duration. Patients were excluded for uncontrolled infection, other autoimmune disease, pregnancy or lactation. This sequence originates from a woman between 35 and 50 years old with Graves' hyperthyroidism. This chain uses TRBV7-2 with TRBJ1-3; no reliable D call. The sample comprised blood. The CDR3 bases are TGTGCCAGCAGCTTAGACTTCTCTGGAAACACCATATATTTT. It translates to CASSLDFSGNTIYF.